The rows below give T cell receptor beta chains drawn from one sample of a study of T cells of healthy individuals. TCRdb redid the calling of the 5' RACE reads with MiXCR, one entry per CDR3 protein. The sample consists of approximately 52,000 distinct CDR3 sequences, under 15% of them appearing once. The receptor set was obtained from a human donor in good health. Both conserved end residues are part of each CDR3. The D gene is left open where the match is weak. Clone size appears in some rows only: once, few, many, or a class for an expanded clone.

DNA	CDR3	size	V	D	J
TGTGCCAGCAGCTCCCAAACGGGGGGGCCTTTTGCGGAGACCCAGTACTTC	CASSSQTGGPFAETQYF	many	TRBV7-9	TRBD2	TRBJ2-5
TGCGCCAGCAGCCAAGATCAGGGCAGGGGAAGTGAAAAACTGTTTTTT	CASSQDQGRGSEKLFF	many	TRBV4-3	.	TRBJ1-4
TGTGCCAGCAGTCAAGTAATAGAGTATGGCTACACCTTC	CASSQVIEYGYTF	.	TRBV6-2/TRBV6-3	.	TRBJ1-2
TGCGCCAGCAGCCACTCTAGCGGGGGGTTCTACGAGCAGTACTTC	CASSHSSGGFYEQYF	.	TRBV4-1	TRBD2	TRBJ2-7
TGCGCCAGCGGGACAGGGACACCCGAGAACACCGGGGAGCTGTTTTTT	CASGTGTPENTGELFF	few	TRBV5-1	TRBD1	TRBJ2-2
TGTGCCAGCAGCGCTGGATTAAAGGGCGCCCGAGTGATGCTTTTCTTT	CASSAGLKGARVMLFF	few	TRBV9	.	TRBJ1-1
TGTGCTAGTGGTGGGACCGCCACAAATGAAAAACTGTTTTTT	CASGGTATNEKLFF	many	TRBV12-5	.	TRBJ1-4
TGTGCCAGCAGCCCCCGGCTAGCGGGAGATACGCAGTATTTT	CASSPRLAGDTQYF	.	TRBV6-2/TRBV6-3	TRBD2	TRBJ2-3
TGTGCCAGCAGCCAAGATGTCCAGGGCGAGCAGTACTTC	CASSQDVQGEQYF	few	TRBV14	.	TRBJ2-7
TGTGCCAGCAGTTACACTAGCGGGAGACGCGAGCAGTACTTC	CASSYTSGRREQYF	few	TRBV6-2/TRBV6-3	TRBD2	TRBJ2-7
TGTGCCAGCAGTTACCGGGGAACCGGGGAGCTGTTTTTT	CASSYRGTGELFF	.	TRBV6-6	.	TRBJ2-2
TGCGCCAGCAGCCAGGCGGGGGGGGCGAGTTCACCCCTCCACTTT	CASSQAGGASSPLHF	few	TRBV4-3	.	TRBJ1-6
TGTGCCAGCAGCCGCATCTACAGGGACAGGGCCCAGTACTTC	CASSRIYRDRAQYF	few	TRBV7-6	TRBD1	TRBJ2-5
TGTGCCAGTGGGATTAGCGGAACCTACGAGCAGTACTTC	CASGISGTYEQYF	few	TRBV10-3	.	TRBJ2-7
TGCGCCAGCAGCTTGCAGGGGAGGGGGGAAGAGACCCAGTACTTC	CASSLQGRGEETQYF	.	TRBV5-1	.	TRBJ2-5
TGTGCCAGCACCGAGGGGTCCGGGAGCTATGGCTACACCTTC	CASTEGSGSYGYTF	once	TRBV9	.	TRBJ1-2
TGCAGCGTTGGCCCTGGGACAATCTACGAGCAGTACTTC	CSVGPGTIYEQYF	few	TRBV29-1	.	TRBJ2-7
TGTGCCAGCAGTTGGGGGACCGGGGAGCTGTTTTTT	CASSWGTGELFF	many	TRBV7-2	.	TRBJ2-2
TGTGCCAGCAGCTTAGTTTCGAAAGGAACTTTCTCTGGAAACACCATATATTTT	CASSLVSKGTFSGNTIYF	.	TRBV7-9	.	TRBJ1-3
TGTGCCAGCAGGGGAAGGGTCTCAGGAGGCTACACCTTC	CASRGRVSGGYTF	many	TRBV6-6	.	TRBJ1-2
TGCAGTGCTAGGAGGGGAAGCGGAACTTCCACAGATACGCAGTATTTT	CSARRGSGTSTDTQYF	many	TRBV20-1	.	TRBJ2-3
TGTGCCAGCAGTAGAGGACAGGGGAACGAGCAGTACTTC	CASSRGQGNEQYF	many	TRBV6-2/TRBV6-3	TRBD1	TRBJ2-7
TGCGCCAGCAGCCAAGATAATCGTGAAAAACTGTTTTTT	CASSQDNREKLFF	many	TRBV4-3	.	TRBJ1-4
TGTGCCGGAGGGGACAGGGGAGGAGCTGGGGCCAACGTCCTGACTTTC	CAGGDRGGAGANVLTF	few	TRBV2	TRBD1	TRBJ2-6
TGCAGTGCTAGTGCTTCCGGGTATAGCACCGGGGAGCTGTTTTTT	CSASASGYSTGELFF	.	TRBV20-1	.	TRBJ2-2
TGTGCCAGCAGCTTAAGGGGAAATCAGCCCCAGCATTTT	CASSLRGNQPQHF	.	TRBV7-2	.	TRBJ1-5
TGCGCCAGCAGCCCGGGACAGGGGGCTTTCTTCTATGAGCAGTTCTTC	CASSPGQGAFFYEQFF	many	TRBV5-1	TRBD1	TRBJ2-1
TGTGCCAGCAGCTTAGCCCCGGGTTATAGCAATCAGCCCCAGCATTTT	CASSLAPGYSNQPQHF	.	TRBV7-6	.	TRBJ1-5
TGTGCCAGCAGTTACCCCGAGAGCTATCAGCCCCAGCATTTT	CASSYPESYQPQHF	few	TRBV6-2/TRBV6-3	.	TRBJ1-5
TGCGCCAGCAGCACCGGGACTAGCGCCTCCTACAATGAGCAGTTCTTC	CASSTGTSASYNEQFF	many	TRBV5-1	TRBD2	TRBJ2-1
TGCAGTGCTTCCGGGACAGGGCTAAGCTCCTATAATTCACCCCTCCACTTT	CSASGTGLSSYNSPLHF	few	TRBV20-1	TRBD1	TRBJ1-6
TGTGCCACCAGTCCCGCGGGAAACTATGGCTACACCTTC	CATSPAGNYGYTF	.	TRBV24-1	.	TRBJ1-2
TGTGCCAGCAGCTTAGCAGCATCCGAAAAACTGTTTTTT	CASSLAASEKLFF	few	TRBV7-2	.	TRBJ1-4
TGTGCCAGCAGCTCCGGGACACTGAACTATGGCTACACCTTC	CASSSGTLNYGYTF	many	TRBV5-4	.	TRBJ1-2
TGTGCCAGCAGTATAGGACAGCTGAACACTGAAGCTTTCTTT	CASSIGQLNTEAFF	many	TRBV6-1	.	TRBJ1-1
TGCGCCAGCAGCCAAGATCGGGTACTAGTCGGAGGGAATGAGCAGTTCTTC	CASSQDRVLVGGNEQFF	few	TRBV4-3	.	TRBJ2-1
TGCAGTCTGAGGAGCTCTGGAAACACCATATATTTT	CSLRSSGNTIYF	many	TRBV29-1	.	TRBJ1-3
TGTGCCAGCAGGCCTACAGGGGGGGAGACCCAGTACTTC	CASRPTGGETQYF	many	TRBV6-2/TRBV6-3	TRBD1	TRBJ2-5
TGCGCCAGCAGCTTTGGCGCGGGACTGGATAATTCACCCCTCCACTTT	CASSFGAGLDNSPLHF	few	TRBV5-1	.	TRBJ1-6
TGCAGTGCGGACGGGACAGGGAAAGAGACCCAGTACTTC	CSADGTGKETQYF	many	TRBV20-1	TRBD1	TRBJ2-5
TGTGCCACCAGCAGGGCAACAGGGTACTACACTGAAGCTTTCTTT	CATSRATGYYTEAFF	many	TRBV15	.	TRBJ1-1
TGTGCCAGCACCTGGTACAATGAGCAGTTCTTC	CASTWYNEQFF	.	TRBV6-2/TRBV6-3	.	TRBJ2-1
TGTGCCAGCAGCTTAGGACAGGTCGTGAACACTGAAGCTTTCTTT	CASSLGQVVNTEAFF	.	TRBV11-2	.	TRBJ1-1
TGTGCCAGCAGCCTCAAAGGGTACGAGCAGTACTTC	CASSLKGYEQYF	.	TRBV12-3/TRBV12-4	.	TRBJ2-7
TGTGCCAGCAGTGAGCCCGGTCAAGAGACCCAGTACTTC	CASSEPGQETQYF	many	TRBV25-1	.	TRBJ2-5
TGTGCCAGCAGTCCCGGGACGGGGACCGGCTTCTCTGGGGCCAACGTCCTGACTTTC	CASSPGTGTGFSGANVLTF	.	TRBV6-6	.	TRBJ2-6
TGTGCCAGCAGCTCAGTTCCCGGACGGGAGCAGTACTTC	CASSSVPGREQYF	many	TRBV7-2	.	TRBJ2-7
TGTGCCAGCAGCTACCGGACAGGGGGCAAAGAGACCCAGTACTTC	CASSYRTGGKETQYF	many	TRBV5-4	TRBD1	TRBJ2-5
TGTGCCAGCAGCCCGGGACAGGGCTATCAGCCCCAGCATTTT	CASSPGQGYQPQHF	many	TRBV7-2	TRBD1	TRBJ1-5
TGCGCCAGCAGCTCGGACAGGGATCAGCCCCAGCATTTT	CASSSDRDQPQHF	.	TRBV5-1	TRBD1	TRBJ1-5
TGTGCCAGCAGCTTATGGGGACAGGGGGATGGCTACACCTTC	CASSLWGQGDGYTF	many	TRBV13	TRBD1	TRBJ1-2